This T cell receptor (beta chain) derives from a study of response to subunit inactivated influenza vaccine. Study observations and caveats: Each seasonal influenza vaccination recruits few new T cells, the authors suggested.

This clonotype was counted at least ten times. The antigen remains unidentified. One entry per CDR3 protein results from TCRdb running MiXCR on the RT-PCR reads. The sample consists of 600,000 to 700,000 distinct CDR3 sequences, around 13% of them appearing once. The starting material was PBMCs from blood, obtained 14 to 15 days before vaccination. The source of this sequence is a middle-aged man who received an inactivated influenza vaccine.

This CDR3 is CASSSRQRTGELFF. DNA for the CDR3: TGTGCCAGCAGCTCCCGACAGAGAACCGGGGAGCTGTTTTTT. The rearrangement links TRBV12-3 or TRBV12-4 to TRBJ2-2, with D tentatively TRBD1 (5 bases). The germline V and J ends were trimmed by 6 bases and 5 bases, with 13 bases remaining between them. The CDR3 has 14 residues.